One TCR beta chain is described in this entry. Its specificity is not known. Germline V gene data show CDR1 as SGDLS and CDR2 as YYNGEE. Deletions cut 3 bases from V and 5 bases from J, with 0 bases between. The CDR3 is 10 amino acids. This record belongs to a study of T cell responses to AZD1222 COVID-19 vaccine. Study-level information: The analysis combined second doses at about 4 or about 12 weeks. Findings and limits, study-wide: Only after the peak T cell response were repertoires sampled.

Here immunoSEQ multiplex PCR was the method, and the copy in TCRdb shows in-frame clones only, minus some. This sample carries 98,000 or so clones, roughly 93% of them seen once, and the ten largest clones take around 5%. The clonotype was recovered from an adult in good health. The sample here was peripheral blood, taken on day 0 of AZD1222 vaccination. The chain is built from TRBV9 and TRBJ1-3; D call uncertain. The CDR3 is CASSGNTIYF. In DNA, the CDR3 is TGTGCCAGCAGCGGAAACACCATATATTTT.